This record looks at one TCR beta chain sequence and its context. The method was immunoSEQ multiplex PCR; TCRdb's version includes in-frame clones alone and lacks a portion of them. The sample has about 38,000 clones, about nine tenths seen once; the top ten hold more than 0.3%. The sample originates from a study of T cell changes during pregnancy in multiple sclerosis. The CDR3 spans 15 residues. Germline V gene lookup returns CDR1 MNHEY and CDR2 SMNVEV (reference sequence). The J segment lost 0 bases and the V segment lost 8 bases, leaving 6 bases of the junction unmatched. The receptor was derived from a female donor in good health, enrolled as a control in a pregnancy study. The rearrangement uses TRBV27 and TRBJ2-3; 9 bases align to TRBD2. Sequencing used CD4+ T cells from peripheral blood mononuclear cells, obtained after pregnancy. CDR3 amino acids: CASSLTSGSTDTQYF. CDR3 DNA: TGTGCCAGCTCACTCACTAGCGGGAGCACAGATACGCAGTATTTT.